The 15 T cell receptor beta chains below were found in one sample sequenced in a study of blood T cell repertoires in COVID-19. Profiling relied on immunoSEQ multiplex PCR, and the TCRdb table lists in-frame clones only, not all of them. The sample carries roughly 320,000 clones, 75% to 85% recorded once. Input material: peripheral blood. All receptors derive from a human donor in a cohort sampled during active COVID-19.

This chain connects TRBV25-1 to TRBJ2-7; possible D gene TRBD2, 5 bases. CDR1 and CDR2 (germline): MGHDK, SYGVNS. Trimming took off 0 bases at V and 6 bases at J, with 21 bases between the two ends. The CDR3 spans 17 residues. The CDR3 reads CASSEYLGGRGAGEQYF. The DNA for the CDR3 is TGTGCCAGCAGTGAATATCTTGGCGGCCGGGGAGCAGGCGAGCAGTACTTC.

This clone showed up just a few times. The identical CDR3 is also encoded by other nucleotide sequences in the sample. The V gene is TRBV18, the J gene TRBJ2-7; D ambiguous. This CDR3 has 13 residues. Looked up from germline, CDR1 is KGHSH and CDR2 is LQKENI. Deletions cut 3 bases from V and 1 base from J, with 7 bases between. CDR3 sequence reads: CASSPGSSYEQYF. CDR3 in DNA: TGTGCCAGCTCACCGGGCAGTTCCTACGAGCAGTACTTC.

This clone came up a few times. This chain joins TRBV5-4 and TRBJ2-6; possibly TRBD1 for D (5 bases). The CDR3 runs 14 residues. The germline gives CDR1 SGHNT, CDR2 YYREEE (reference sequence). The V end was cut by 3 bases, the J end by 2 bases, with 6 bases between. This CDR3 is CASSSGPGANVLTF. CDR3 nucleotide sequence: TGTGCCAGCAGCTCAGGGCCTGGGGCCAACGTCCTGACTTTC.

CDR3 region: CASSLRTGVNEKLFF. The CDR3, as DNA: TGTGCCAGCAGCCTTAGGACAGGGGTAAATGAAAAACTGTTTTTT. The chain recombines TRBV7-9 with TRBJ1-4; 9 nucleotides agree with TRBD1. The CDR3 is 15 amino acids. Germline CDR1 is SEHNR and CDR2 is FQNEAQ (reference sequence). J gave up 5 bases and V 5 bases, and 6 bases lay outside the gene matches.

The chain links TRBV12-3 or TRBV12-4 to TRBJ2-7; unclear D gene. The CDR3 totals 12 residues. V was cut by 5 bases and J by 7 bases, with 12 bases left in between. The CDR3 DNA reads as TGTGCCAGCAGTCCCCCGCATAGAGAGCAGTACTTC. Translating gives CASSPPHREQYF.

The V gene is TRBV5-1, the J gene TRBJ1-1; perhaps TRBD1 as D (6 bases). The CDR3 is made up of 16 amino acids. The germline V gene encodes CDR1 SGHRS and CDR2 YFSETQ. Deletions cut 5 bases from V and 1 base from J, with 18 bases between. CDR3 region: CASSRSAQGPNTEAFF. CDR3 coding DNA: TGCGCCAGCAGTCGCTCCGCGCAGGGGCCGAACACTGAAGCTTTCTTT. Using reference TRBV5-1 and TRBJ1-1 for the parts outside the CDR3, the full variable domain is KAGVTQTPRYLIKTRGQQVTLSCSPISGHRSVSWYQQTPGQGLQFLFEYFSETQRNKGNFPGRFSGRQFSNSRSEMNVSTLELGDSALYLCASSRSAQGPNTEAFFGQGTRLTVV.

A single count supports this clone. J is TRBJ1-5 and V is TRBV19; possibly TRBD1 for D (5 bases). The ends were cut back, 9 bases at V and 1 base at J, with 19 bases in the middle. The CDR3 runs to 16 residues. Germline V gene data show CDR1 as LNHDA and CDR2 as SQIVND (reference sequence). DNA of the CDR3: TGTGCCAGCTACCCGGGACTAATCATGAGCAATCAGCCCCAGCATTTT. It translates to CASYPGLIMSNQPQHF. Based on the CDR3 plus reference TRBV19 and TRBJ1-5, the full variable domain is DGGITQSPKYLFRKEGQNVTLSCEQNLNHDAMYWYRQDPGQGLRLIYYSQIVNDFQKGDIAEGYSVSREKKESFPLTVTSAQKNPTAFYLCASYPGLIMSNQPQHFGDGTRLSIL.

This sequence joins TRBV6-1 and TRBJ1-1; no firm D call. V lost 0 bases to trimming and J lost 4 bases, with 9 bases between them. Germline CDR1 and CDR2: MNHNS and SASEGT. This CDR3 contains 14 residues. The CDR3 DNA follows: TGTGCCAGCAGTGAAGCGCTCGCGGGCACTGAAGCTTTCTTT. This translates into CASSEALAGTEAFF.

The J gene is TRBJ2-3, the V gene TRBV28, with 8 bases aligning to TRBD1. J gave up 0 bases and V 6 bases, and 11 bases lay outside the gene matches. The CDR3 loop spans 17 amino acids. The germline gives CDR1 MDHEN, CDR2 SYDVKM. The CDR3 loop reads CASSPTGGPYSTDTQYF. For the CDR3, the DNA is TGTGCCAGCAGCCCCACAGGGGGGCCTTATAGCACAGATACGCAGTATTTT.

The chain has TRBV20-1 and TRBJ1-5; tentatively, D is TRBD1 (6 bases). The CDR3 sequence is 15 residues long. Trimming removed 3 bases at V and 2 bases at J, with 14 bases between. Germline V lookup: CDR1 DFQATT, CDR2 SNEGSKA (reference sequence). The CDR3 is CSASVAGAGNQPQHF. CDR3 coding DNA: TGCAGTGCTAGTGTAGCGGGGGCGGGCAATCAGCCCCAGCATTTT.

The chain joins TRBV5-1 to TRBJ2-5, with TRBD1 matching over 9 bases. This CDR3 is 15 amino acids long. The V gene end was trimmed by 4 bases and the J gene end by 6 bases; junction bases not matched to a gene: 10. Per the germline V gene, CDR1 is SGHRS and CDR2 is YFSETQ. The CDR3 DNA is TGCGCCAGCAGCCCGGGGACAGGGTCATGGAAGACCCAGTACTTC. Protein: CASSPGTGSWKTQYF.

V is TRBV5-5 and J is TRBJ2-2; D gene unclear. The CDR3 spans 13 residues. V gave up 3 bases and J gave up 6 bases, with 9 bases separating them. Looked up from germline, CDR1 is SGHKS and CDR2 is YYEKEE (reference sequence). The CDR3 sequence: CASSSLQSGELFF. In nucleotides, the CDR3 is TGTGCCAGCAGCTCCCTCCAGTCCGGGGAGCTGTTTTTT. The entire variable domain, with the rest obtained from reference TRBV5-5 and TRBJ2-2, is as follows: DAGVTQSPTHLIKTRGQQVTLRCSPISGHKSVSWYQQVLGQGPQFIFQYYEKEERGRGNFPDRFSARQFPNYSSELNVNALLLGDSALYLCASSSLQSGELFFGEGSRLTVL.

This chain uses TRBV3-1 (or the pseudogene TRBV3-2) with TRBJ2-7, with 8 bases matching TRBD1. The CDR3 consists of 16 residues. Germline V gene sequence: CDR1 LGHDT, CDR2 YNNKEL (reference sequence). V lost 2 bases to trimming and J lost 1 base; unmatched junction nucleotides: 7. CDR3 bases: TGTGCCAGCAGCCAAATTTCTCAGGGGGCGTCCTACGAGCAGTACTTC. Translating gives CASSQISQGASYEQYF.

The genes are TRBV12-3 or TRBV12-4 and TRBJ2-1; the D gene is possibly TRBD2 (6 bases). The CDR3 has 13 residues. Trimming pared 6 bases from V and 9 bases from J, leaving 15 bases between. The CDR3 spells CASRPPGTGEQFF. CDR3 sequence (DNA): TGTGCCAGCAGACCGCCAGGGACTGGTGAGCAGTTCTTC.

This sequence joins TRBV19 and TRBJ1-5; D possibly corresponds to TRBD1 (6 bases). The V gene's germline CDR1 is LNHDA and CDR2 SQIVND (reference sequence). This CDR3 spans 15 amino acids. With 5 bases removed from V and 0 bases from J, the gap between germline ends came to 11 bases. CDR3 coding DNA: TGTGCCAGTAGTCGGGACACCCATAGCAATCAGCCCCAGCATTTT. Translation gives CASSRDTHSNQPQHF.